These 5 T cell receptor beta chains originate from one sample sequenced in a study of T cell changes during pregnancy in multiple sclerosis. Libraries were prepared by immunoSEQ multiplex PCR; TCRdb keeps only in-frame clonotypes and omits some of them. The data contain tens of thousands of clones, around 94% of them singletons. Sequencing used peripheral blood, obtained in the third trimester of pregnancy. All receptors derive from a female donor with multiple sclerosis, enrolled in a pregnancy study.

The V call is TRBV7-3, the J call TRBJ2-1; 8 nucleotides align to TRBD2. The CDR3 loop spans 15 amino acids. The germline V gene encodes CDR1 SGHTA and CDR2 FQGTGA. Unmatched junction bases numbered 8, after V lost 5 bases and J lost 5 bases. The CDR3 loop reads CASSPGLAPDNEQFF. The CDR3 region has the DNA TGTGCCAGCAGCCCAGGACTAGCTCCGGACAATGAGCAGTTCTTC.

J is TRBJ2-5 and V is TRBV5-1, with 7 bases fitting TRBD2. Germline V lookup: CDR1 SGHRS, CDR2 YFSETQ. After removal of 6 bases from V and 1 base from J, the junction contained 6 bases not matched to a gene. This CDR3 comprises 14 residues. The chain's CDR3 is CASTLWGGQETQYF. The DNA for the CDR3 is TGCGCCAGCACCCTCTGGGGGGGCCAAGAGACCCAGTACTTC.

The chain carries TRBV5-4 and TRBJ2-3; 9 bases align to TRBD2. The V gene end was trimmed by 0 bases and the J gene end by 2 bases; junction bases not matched to a gene: 7. The V gene's germline CDR1 is SGHNT and CDR2 YYREEE (reference sequence). The length of the CDR3 is 17 residues. The CDR3 region is CASSLDLAGLNTDTQYF. The CDR3 DNA is TGTGCCAGCAGCTTGGATCTAGCGGGACTGAACACAGATACGCAGTATTTT.

This clone was seen once. CDR3 amino acids: CASSLRRDPLEEQFF. CDR3 nucleotide sequence: TGTGCCAGCAGCTTACGGCGGGACCCTCTGGAAGAGCAGTTCTTC. The chain combines TRBV7-3 with TRBJ2-1, with D maybe TRBD2 (6 bases). Germline loops: CDR1 SGHTA, CDR2 FQGTGA. V lost 2 bases to trimming and J lost 10 bases, with 18 bases between them. CDR3 size: 15 residues.

The rearrangement uses TRBV7-9 and TRBJ2-5; D gene ambiguous. CDR1 and CDR2 (germline): SEHNR, FQNEAQ (reference sequence). V was pared by 4 bases and J by 0 bases, with 12 bases between. The CDR3 contains 15 residues. CDR3 sequence: CASSSRPGHQETQYF. In nucleotides, the CDR3 is TGTGCCAGCAGCTCTCGTCCAGGTCACCAAGAGACCCAGTACTTC. Looking up the rest from reference TRBV7-9 and TRBJ2-5 gives the full variable domain: DTGVSQNPRHKITKRGQNVTFRCDPISEHNRLYWYRQTLGQGPEFLTYFQNEAQLEKSRLLSDRFSAERPKGSFSTLEIQRTEQGDSAMYLCASSSRPGHQETQYFGPGTRLLVL.